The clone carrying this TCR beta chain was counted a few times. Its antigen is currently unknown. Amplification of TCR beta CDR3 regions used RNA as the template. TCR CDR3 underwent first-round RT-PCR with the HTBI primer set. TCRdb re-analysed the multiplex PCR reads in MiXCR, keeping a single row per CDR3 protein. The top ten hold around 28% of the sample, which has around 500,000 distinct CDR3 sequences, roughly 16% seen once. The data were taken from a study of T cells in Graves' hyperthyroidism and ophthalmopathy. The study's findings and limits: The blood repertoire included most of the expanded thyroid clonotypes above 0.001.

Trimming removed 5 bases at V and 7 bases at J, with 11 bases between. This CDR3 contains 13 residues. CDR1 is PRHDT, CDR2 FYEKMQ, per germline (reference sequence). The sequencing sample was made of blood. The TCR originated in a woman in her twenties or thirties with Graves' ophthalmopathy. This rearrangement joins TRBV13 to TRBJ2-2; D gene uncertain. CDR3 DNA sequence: TGTGCCAGCAGCCTGCCGGCGAGCGGGGAGCTGTTTTTT. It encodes CASSLPASGELFF.